This is a list of T cell receptor beta chains from one sample in a study of cytomegalovirus exposure and HLA in healthy donors. Libraries were prepared by immunoSEQ multiplex PCR; TCRdb keeps only in-frame clonotypes and omits some of them. Among 130,000 to 150,000 clones listed, roughly 80% were seen once. Sequenced sample: PBMCs. The receptors come from a middle-aged man in good health and CMV-seropositive. Each CDR3 is given with its conserved first and last residue. The D gene is left open where the match is weak. Clone size is given for some rows only: seen once, a few or many times, or a class if the clone is expanded.

J: TRBJ1-1
D: NA
size: NA
V: TRBV19
CDR3: CASSFGASTEAFF
DNA: TGTGCCAGTAGTTTTGGGGCGAGTACTGAAGCTTTCTTT

J: TRBJ1-1
D: NA
size: NA
V: TRBV25-1
CDR3: CASSRGHKNTEAFF
DNA: TGTGCCAGCAGCAGGGGACATAAGAACACTGAAGCTTTCTTT

J: TRBJ1-1
D: NA
size: few
V: TRBV19
CDR3: CASSITGERTEAFF
DNA: TGTGCCAGTAGTATAACAGGCGAACGCACTGAAGCTTTCTTT

J: TRBJ1-5
D: NA
size: NA
V: TRBV2
CDR3: CASSGAGGSNQPQHF
DNA: TGTGCCAGCAGTGGTGCGGGGGGAAGCAATCAGCCCCAGCATTTT

J: TRBJ2-7
D: TRBD2
size: NA
V: TRBV5-6
CDR3: CASSLGLEQYF
DNA: TGTGCCAGCAGTTTGGGACTAGAGCAGTACTTC

J: TRBJ1-1
D: NA
size: few
V: TRBV19
CDR3: CASSSPGGPKVEAFF
DNA: TGTGCCAGTAGTAGCCCGGGGGGGCCTAAGGTTGAAGCTTTCTTT

J: TRBJ1-2
D: NA
size: NA
V: TRBV7-9
CDR3: CASSPGVYYGYTF
DNA: TGTGCCAGCAGCCCAGGGGTCTACTATGGCTACACCTTC

J: TRBJ1-5
D: NA
size: NA
V: TRBV2
CDR3: CASRGGFSQPQHF
DNA: TGTGCCAGCCGCGGGGGGTTTAGTCAGCCCCAGCATTTT

J: TRBJ1-1
D: NA
size: NA
V: TRBV5-1
CDR3: CASSLWAANTEAFF
DNA: TGCGCCAGCAGCCTCTGGGCAGCGAACACTGAAGCTTTCTTT

J: TRBJ2-7
D: TRBD1
size: NA
V: TRBV6-5
CDR3: CASRDRWYEQYF
DNA: TGTGCCAGCCGGGACAGGTGGTACGAGCAGTACTTC

J: TRBJ1-1
D: NA
size: NA
V: TRBV2
CDR3: CASSGARSGILATEAFF
DNA: TGTGCCAGCAGTGGCGCAAGGTCGGGGATCTTGGCGACTGAAGCTTTCTTT

J: TRBJ2-5
D: TRBD2
size: NA
V: TRBV6-6
CDR3: CASRLSGGGETQYF
DNA: TGTGCCAGCAGGCTTAGCGGGGGCGGGGAGACCCAGTACTTC

J: TRBJ2-7
D: NA
size: few
V: TRBV7-6
CDR3: CASSPGWDNSYEQYF
DNA: TGTGCCAGCAGCCCGGGCTGGGACAACTCCTACGAGCAGTACTTC

J: TRBJ2-7
D: TRBD2
size: NA
V: TRBV4-3
CDR3: CASSQVAGDNYEQYF
DNA: TGCGCCAGCAGCCAAGTAGCGGGAGATAATTACGAGCAGTACTTC

J: TRBJ2-7
D: NA
size: NA
V: TRBV7-9
CDR3: CASSQTGNPYEQYF
DNA: TGTGCCAGCAGCCAAACAGGGAACCCCTACGAGCAGTACTTC

J: TRBJ2-5
D: TRBD2
size: NA
V: TRBV7-9
CDR3: CASSQLAGGLWETQYF
DNA: TGTGCCAGCAGCCAATTAGCGGGAGGATTATGGGAGACCCAGTACTTC

J: TRBJ1-3
D: NA
size: few
V: TRBV6-5
CDR3: CASSYSNRAGDTIYF
DNA: TGTGCCAGCAGTTACTCGAATAGGGCAGGGGACACCATATATTTT

J: TRBJ2-2
D: NA
size: NA
V: TRBV5-6
CDR3: CASSTPVTNTGELFF
DNA: TGTGCCAGCAGCACCCCAGTGACTAACACCGGGGAGCTGTTTTTT

J: TRBJ1-1
D: NA
size: once
V: TRBV7-2
CDR3: CASSLGGRTVLNTEAFF
DNA: TGTGCCAGCAGCTTAGGGGGGCGCACGGTGCTGAACACTGAAGCTTTCTTT

J: TRBJ1-1
D: TRBD1
size: NA
V: TRBV5-6
CDR3: CASGLGGRTEAFF
DNA: TGTGCCAGCGGCTTAGGGGGCCGCACTGAAGCTTTCTTT

J: TRBJ2-5
D: NA
size: NA
V: TRBV14
CDR3: CASSRNRATQETQYF
DNA: TGTGCCAGCAGCCGCAACAGGGCTACCCAAGAGACCCAGTACTTC

J: TRBJ2-1
D: TRBD2
size: once
V: TRBV18
CDR3: CASSPGTSGNEQFF
DNA: TGTGCCAGCTCACCGGGGACTAGCGGGAATGAGCAGTTCTTC